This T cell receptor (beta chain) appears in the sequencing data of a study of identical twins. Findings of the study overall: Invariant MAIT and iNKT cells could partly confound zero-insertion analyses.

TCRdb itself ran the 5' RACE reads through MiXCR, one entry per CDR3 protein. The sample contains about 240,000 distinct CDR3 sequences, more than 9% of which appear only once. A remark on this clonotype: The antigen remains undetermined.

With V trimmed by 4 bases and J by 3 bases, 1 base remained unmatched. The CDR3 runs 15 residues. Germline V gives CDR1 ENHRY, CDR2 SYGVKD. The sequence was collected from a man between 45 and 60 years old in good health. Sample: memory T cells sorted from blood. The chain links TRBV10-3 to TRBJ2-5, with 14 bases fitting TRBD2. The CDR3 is CAISGGLAGEETQYF. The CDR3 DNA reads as TGTGCCATCAGTGGGGGACTAGCGGGAGAAGAGACCCAGTACTTC.